Below, 13 T cell receptor beta chains from the same sample are listed, as sequenced in a study of blood T cell repertoires in COVID-19. Here immunoSEQ multiplex PCR was the method, and the copy in TCRdb shows in-frame clones only, minus some. The sample comprises approximately 270,000 clones, more than 75% of which are singletons, and over 1.5% rests with the top ten. The sample comprised PBMCs or T cells enriched from blood (not recorded which). Every receptor here comes from a man between 35 and 55 years old who had recovered from COVID-19.

This rearrangement joins TRBV6-5 to TRBJ2-7, with 8 bases identical to TRBD2. CDR1 is MNHEY, CDR2 SVGAGI, per germline. The trim removed 4 bases at V and 1 base at J, leaving 6 bases unmatched. This CDR3 has 15 amino acids. CDR3 sequence (DNA): TGTGCCAGCAGTTCGGGGGGGGAGGGATCCTACGAGCAGTACTTC. Its protein product is CASSSGGEGSYEQYF.

The rearrangement uses TRBV24-1 and TRBJ2-5, with TRBD1 as a possible D gene (6 bases). The germline V and J ends were trimmed by 2 bases and 2 bases, with 8 bases remaining between them. The CDR3 consists of 14 residues. Germline V gene sequence: CDR1 KGHDR, CDR2 SFDVKD. CDR3 DNA: TGTGCCACCAGTGATTCACAGGGTCAAGAGACCCAGTACTTC. It encodes CATSDSQGQETQYF.

V and J are TRBV7-8 and TRBJ1-1; D gene ambiguous. CDR1 and CDR2 from the germline V gene are SGHVS and FQNEAQ. Trimming removed 0 bases from V and 8 bases from J, with 4 bases in between. The length of the CDR3 is 11 residues. The CDR3 spells CASSLAREAFF. CDR3 DNA: TGTGCCAGCAGCTTAGCCCGGGAAGCTTTCTTT.

The genes are TRBV2 and TRBJ1-2, with a possible D match to TRBD1 (5 bases). The CDR3 is 13 amino acids. Trimming removed 11 bases from V and 4 bases from J, with 17 bases in between. In germline, CDR1 is SNHLY, CDR2 FYNNEI. The CDR3 region is CAATLQVAYGYTF. The CDR3 region has the DNA TGTGCCGCGACATTACAGGTGGCCTATGGCTACACCTTC. Full variable domain (outside the CDR3, taken from reference TRBV2 and TRBJ1-2): EPEVTQTPSHQVTQMGQEVILRCVPISNHLYFYWYRQILGQKVEFLVSFYNNEISEKSEIFDDQFSVERPDGSNFTLKIRSTKLEDSAMYFCAATLQVAYGYTFGSGTRLTVV.

This chain connects TRBV27 to TRBJ1-2; D not resolved. The V gene lost 0 bases and the J gene lost 0 bases, with 5 bases spanning the gap. The CDR3 consists of 14 residues. The germline gives CDR1 MNHEY, CDR2 SMNVEV (reference sequence). This CDR3 reads CASSLSRANYGYTF. Written as DNA, the CDR3 is TGTGCCAGCAGTTTATCCCGAGCTAACTATGGCTACACCTTC.

V usage is TRBV4-1 and J usage is TRBJ2-2; 8 bases align to TRBD1. J was trimmed by 1 base and V by 1 base; bases with no gene match: 8. CDR3 length equals 18 residues. Germline values: CDR1 MGHRA, CDR2 YSYEKL. The CDR3: CASSQGAPGTGNTGELFF. In DNA, the CDR3 is TGCGCCAGCAGCCAAGGGGCCCCCGGGACAGGGAACACCGGGGAGCTGTTTTTT.

The CDR3 DNA reads as TGTGCCAGTAAGATACAGGAAACCTACAATGAGCAGTTCTTC. Its protein is CASKIQETYNEQFF. This chain links TRBV27 with TRBJ2-1, with D tentatively TRBD1 (5 bases). Trimming left V 9 bases short and J 2 bases short, with 14 bases between. Germline V gene lookup returns CDR1 MNHEY and CDR2 SMNVEV (reference sequence). The CDR3 has 14 residues.

This clone has just a few counts. The chain joins TRBV6-1 to TRBJ2-1; 8 bases align to TRBD2. This CDR3 has 15 amino acids. The germline V gene has CDR1 MNHNS and CDR2 SASEGT. Trimming cost V 0 bases and J 10 bases; bases outside gene matches: 8. The CDR3 is CASSEAVAASGEQFF. CDR3 DNA: TGTGCCAGCAGTGAAGCTGTAGCGGCTAGCGGGGAGCAGTTCTTC.

CDR3 nucleotides: TGTGCCAGCTCACCAGCGGGAGGGATACACGAGCAGTACTTC. It yields the protein CASSPAGGIHEQYF. The rearrangement links TRBV18 to TRBJ2-7; TRBD2 aligns across 9 bases. Germline CDR1 and CDR2: KGHSH and LQKENI. This CDR3 spans 14 amino acids. V dropped 2 bases and J dropped 5; count of bases not matched to a gene: 4.

This clone was counted once. The V gene is TRBV19, the J gene TRBJ1-5; possible D gene TRBD1, 5 bases. The germline V gene encodes CDR1 LNHDA and CDR2 SQIVND (reference sequence). V lost 7 bases and J lost 1, with 17 bases in between. There are 16 residues in the CDR3. In DNA, the CDR3 is TGTGCCAGTACCTGGAATGGGGCCGGGAGCAATCAGCCCCAGCATTTT. This encodes CASTWNGAGSNQPQHF.

This sequence joins TRBV5-1 and TRBJ1-6; 8 nucleotides match TRBD1. Germline CDR1 and CDR2: SGHRS and YFSETQ. This CDR3 region has 16 residues. Losses at the gene ends were 2 bases for V and 5 bases for J; bases not matched to a gene: 6. The CDR3 spells CASSFQGALDNSPLHF. DNA of the CDR3: TGCGCCAGCAGCTTTCAGGGGGCGCTCGATAATTCACCCCTCCACTTT.

The chain uses TRBV4-3 and TRBJ2-7; 7 bases line up with TRBD1. The CDR3 loop spans 19 amino acids. V gave up 3 bases and J gave up 0 bases; unmatched junction bases: 17. Germline V gives CDR1 LGHNA, CDR2 YSLEER. The DNA for the CDR3 is TGCGCCAGCAGCCATGTTAAAGTCCGACAGGGTGGGGCCTCCTACGAGCAGTACTTC. Amino acid sequence: CASSHVKVRQGGASYEQYF.

V gene TRBV13 combines with J gene TRBJ2-6; no clear D gene. CDR3 size: 14 residues. The V end was cut by 5 bases, the J end by 0 bases, with 5 bases between. Germline V CDR1 and CDR2: PRHDT, FYEKMQ (reference sequence). The DNA for the CDR3 is TGTGCCAGCAGCGTCTACTCTGGGGCCAACGTCCTGACTTTC. Translated: CASSVYSGANVLTF.